These 9 T cell receptor beta chains were all obtained from the same sample, sequenced in a study of CD8 T cells in Susac syndrome. cDNA came from 0.5 to 1 ug RNA primed by random hexamers. MiXCR, applied by TCRdb to the immunoSEQ multiplex PCR reads, yields one record per CDR3 protein. The table lists about 210,000 distinct CDR3 sequences, 95% of them singletons. The sequenced material came from CD4+ T cells from PBMCs. The source of these receptors is a human donor with multiple sclerosis.

V and J are TRBV7-9 and TRBJ1-1, with 8 bases fitting TRBD1. The CDR3 is 13 amino acids. Germline CDR1 and CDR2: SEHNR and FQNEAQ (reference sequence). The V and J ends lost 1 base and 11 bases, in that order; junction bases with no gene match: 6. CDR3 residues: CASSLVSGQGAFF. In nucleotides, the CDR3 is TGTGCCAGCAGCTTAGTGTCCGGACAGGGTGCTTTCTTT.

The genes are TRBV4-1 and TRBJ2-1; TRBD2 aligns across 8 bases. In germline, CDR1 is MGHRA, CDR2 YSYEKL. CDR3 length equals 16 residues. V shed 4 bases and J 8 bases; nucleotides not matched to a gene: 13. CDR3 bases: TGCGCCAGCAGCCCATTTTCAGCGGGAGCCTGGCATGAGCAGTTCTTC. It yields the protein CASSPFSAGAWHEQFF.

This clonotype was observed a few times. The rearrangement links TRBV2 to TRBJ2-2; no clear D. Trimming stripped 5 bases from V and 0 bases from J, with 4 bases between. Germline CDR1 and CDR2: SNHLY and FYNNEI. This CDR3 region has 13 residues. Here the CDR3 reads CASSRTNTGELFF. Written as DNA, the CDR3 is TGTGCCAGCAGTAGGACGAACACCGGGGAGCTGTTTTTT.

V and J are TRBV9 and TRBJ2-7; tentatively, D is TRBD2 (7 bases). The V and J ends lost 4 bases and 2 bases respectively, with 13 bases between them. This CDR3 has 14 amino acids. Germline loops: CDR1 SGDLS, CDR2 YYNGEE. This chain's CDR3 is CASSPGGQAYEQYF. CDR3 DNA: TGTGCCAGCAGCCCCGGGGGGCAGGCCTACGAGCAGTACTTC.

V gene TRBV27 combines with J gene TRBJ2-1; D ambiguous. V lost 2 bases and J 1 base, leaving 9 bases between the germline ends. The CDR3 consists of 15 residues. The germline V gene encodes CDR1 MNHEY and CDR2 SMNVEV (reference sequence). The chain's CDR3 is CASSLRDPSYNEQFF. CDR3 sequence (DNA): TGTGCCAGCAGTTTAAGAGATCCATCCTACAATGAGCAGTTCTTC.

This clonotype appeared once. The gene calls are TRBV3-1 and TRBJ2-1; the match to TRBD2 covers 12 bases. Trimming removed 5 bases from V and 8 bases from J; junction bases left unmatched: 10. This CDR3 spans 16 amino acids. Germline CDR1 and CDR2: LGHDT and YNNKEL (reference sequence). CDR3 residues: CASSSYSSGGGYEQFF. CDR3 sequence (DNA): TGTGCCAGCAGCTCCTACTCTAGCGGGGGGGGCTATGAGCAGTTCTTC.

This clonotype was counted a single time. The chain combines TRBV18 with TRBJ2-6, with D unclear. Deletions cut 3 bases from V and 0 bases from J, with 15 bases between. This CDR3 is built from 18 residues. Looked up from germline, CDR1 is KGHSH and CDR2 is LQKENI. The CDR3 nucleotides are TGTGCCAGCTCACCTTTTCATGGCTCAGGCTCTGGGGCCAACGTCCTGACTTTC. Translated, it gives CASSPFHGSGSGANVLTF.

V is TRBV19 and J is TRBJ1-1; D is perhaps TRBD1 (5 bases). Germline V lookup: CDR1 LNHDA, CDR2 SQIVND (reference sequence). The CDR3 totals 12 residues. V was shortened by 7 bases and J by 1 base, with 7 bases between the two germline ends. The CDR3 nucleotides read TGTGCCAGTAATGGGGGGAACACTGAAGCTTTCTTT. Encoded protein: CASNGGNTEAFF.

The V and J genes are TRBV12-5 and TRBJ2-7; unclear D gene. Germline values: CDR1 LGHNT, CDR2 FRNRAP. CDR3 length: 13 amino acids. V lost 6 bases, J lost 7 bases, and 16 bases lay in between. CDR3 residues: CASGTSTLWEQYF. The CDR3 bases are TGTGCTAGTGGCACCTCGACGCTGTGGGAGCAGTACTTC.